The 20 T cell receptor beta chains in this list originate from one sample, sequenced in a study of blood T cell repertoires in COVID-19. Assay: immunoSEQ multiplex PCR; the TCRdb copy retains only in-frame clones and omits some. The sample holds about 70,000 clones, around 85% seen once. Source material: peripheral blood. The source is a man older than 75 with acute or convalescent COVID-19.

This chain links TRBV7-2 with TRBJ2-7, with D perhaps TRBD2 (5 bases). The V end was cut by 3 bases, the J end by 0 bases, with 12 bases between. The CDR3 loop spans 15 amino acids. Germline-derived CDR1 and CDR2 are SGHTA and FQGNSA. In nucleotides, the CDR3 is TGTGCCAGCAGCTTGGGCGGGCCTAGCTCCTACGAGCAGTACTTC. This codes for CASSLGGPSSYEQYF.

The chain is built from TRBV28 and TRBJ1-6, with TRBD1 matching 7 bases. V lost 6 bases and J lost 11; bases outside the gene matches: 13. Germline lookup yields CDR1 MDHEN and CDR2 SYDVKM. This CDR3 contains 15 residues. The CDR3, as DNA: TGTGCCAGCAGACCCTCGACAGGGACCCGGGCACCCCTCCACTTT. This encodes CASRPSTGTRAPLHF.

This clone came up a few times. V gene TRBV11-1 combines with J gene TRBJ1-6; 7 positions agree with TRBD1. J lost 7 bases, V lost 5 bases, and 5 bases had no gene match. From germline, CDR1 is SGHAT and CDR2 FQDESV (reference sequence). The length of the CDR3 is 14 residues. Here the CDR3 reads CASSPGQPNSPLHF. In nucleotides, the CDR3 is TGTGCCAGCAGCCCGGGACAGCCCAATTCACCCCTCCACTTT.

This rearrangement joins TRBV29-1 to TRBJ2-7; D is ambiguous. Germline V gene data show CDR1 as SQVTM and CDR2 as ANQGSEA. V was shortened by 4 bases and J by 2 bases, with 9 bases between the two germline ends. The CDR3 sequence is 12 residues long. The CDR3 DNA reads TGCAGCGTTGTTTGGCTCACCTACGAGCAGTACTTC. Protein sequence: CSVVWLTYEQYF.

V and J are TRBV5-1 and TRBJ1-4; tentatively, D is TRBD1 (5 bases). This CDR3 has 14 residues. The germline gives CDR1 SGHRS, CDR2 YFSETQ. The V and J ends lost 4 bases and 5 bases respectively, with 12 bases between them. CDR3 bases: TGCGCCAGCAGCCCCGACAGACGGAATGAAAAACTGTTTTTT. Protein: CASSPDRRNEKLFF. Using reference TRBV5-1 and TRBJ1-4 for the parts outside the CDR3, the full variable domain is KAGVTQTPRYLIKTRGQQVTLSCSPISGHRSVSWYQQTPGQGLQFLFEYFSETQRNKGNFPGRFSGRQFSNSRSEMNVSTLELGDSALYLCASSPDRRNEKLFFGSGTQLSVL.

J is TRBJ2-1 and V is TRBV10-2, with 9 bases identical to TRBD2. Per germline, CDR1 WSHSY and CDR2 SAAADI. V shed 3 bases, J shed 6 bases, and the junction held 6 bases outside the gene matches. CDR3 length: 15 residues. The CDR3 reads CASSDERGGANEQFF. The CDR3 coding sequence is TGCGCCAGCAGTGATGAACGCGGGGGGGCCAATGAGCAGTTCTTC.

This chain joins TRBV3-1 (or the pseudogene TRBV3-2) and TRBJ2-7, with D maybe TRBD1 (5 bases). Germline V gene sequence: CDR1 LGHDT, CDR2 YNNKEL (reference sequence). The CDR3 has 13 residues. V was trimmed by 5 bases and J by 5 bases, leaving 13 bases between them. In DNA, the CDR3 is TGTGCCAGCAGCATTAGACAGAGACACGAGCAGTACTTC. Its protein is CASSIRQRHEQYF.

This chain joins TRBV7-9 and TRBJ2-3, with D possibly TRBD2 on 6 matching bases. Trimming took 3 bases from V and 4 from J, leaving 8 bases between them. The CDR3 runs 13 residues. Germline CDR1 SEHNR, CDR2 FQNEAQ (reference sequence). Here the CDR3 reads CASSLEGADTQYF. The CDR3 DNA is TGTGCCAGCAGCTTGGAGGGCGCAGATACGCAGTATTTT.

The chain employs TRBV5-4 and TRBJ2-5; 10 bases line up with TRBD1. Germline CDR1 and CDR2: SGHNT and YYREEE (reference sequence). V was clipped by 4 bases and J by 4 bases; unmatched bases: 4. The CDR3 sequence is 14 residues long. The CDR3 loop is CASSVTGGAETQYF. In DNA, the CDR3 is TGTGCCAGCAGCGTGACAGGGGGCGCAGAGACCCAGTACTTC.

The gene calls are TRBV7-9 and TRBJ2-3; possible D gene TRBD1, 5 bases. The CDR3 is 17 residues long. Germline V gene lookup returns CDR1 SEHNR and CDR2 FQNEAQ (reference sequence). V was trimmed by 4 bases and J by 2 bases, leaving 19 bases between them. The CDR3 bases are TGTGCCAGCAGCTACCTTTGGGCAGGGCCCCACACAGATACGCAGTATTTT. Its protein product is CASSYLWAGPHTDTQYF.

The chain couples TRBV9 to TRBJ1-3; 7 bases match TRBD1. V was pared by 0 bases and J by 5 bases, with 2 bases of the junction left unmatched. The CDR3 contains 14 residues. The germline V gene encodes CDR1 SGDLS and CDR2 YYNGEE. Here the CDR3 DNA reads TGTGCCAGCAGCGTAGAGGGACAGAGAAACACCATATATTTT. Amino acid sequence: CASSVEGQRNTIYF.

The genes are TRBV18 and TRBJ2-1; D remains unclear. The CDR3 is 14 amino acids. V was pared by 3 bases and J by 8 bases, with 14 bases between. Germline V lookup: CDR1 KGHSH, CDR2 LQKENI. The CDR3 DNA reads TGTGCCAGCTCACCCATAAGTTTCAGCGATGAGCAGTTCTTC. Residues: CASSPISFSDEQFF.

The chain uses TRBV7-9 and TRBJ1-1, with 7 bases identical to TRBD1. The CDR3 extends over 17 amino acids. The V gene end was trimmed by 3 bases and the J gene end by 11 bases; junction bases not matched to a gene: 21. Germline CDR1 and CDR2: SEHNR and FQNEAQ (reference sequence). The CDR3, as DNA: TGTGCCAGCAGCTTTTTCCCCACCCAGGACAGGTCGATGTGGGCTTTCTTT. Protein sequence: CASSFFPTQDRSMWAFF.

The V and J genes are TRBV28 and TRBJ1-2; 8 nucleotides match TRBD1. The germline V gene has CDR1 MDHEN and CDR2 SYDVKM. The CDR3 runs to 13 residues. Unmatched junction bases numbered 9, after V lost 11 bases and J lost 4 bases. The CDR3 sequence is CASSDRAPYGYTF. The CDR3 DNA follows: TGTGCCTCCTCGGACAGGGCGCCCTATGGCTACACCTTC.

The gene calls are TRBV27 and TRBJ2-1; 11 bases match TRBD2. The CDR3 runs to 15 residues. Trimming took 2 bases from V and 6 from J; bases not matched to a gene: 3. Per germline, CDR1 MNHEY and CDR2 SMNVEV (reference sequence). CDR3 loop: CASSLLAGGTNEQFF. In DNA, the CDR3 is TGTGCCAGCAGTTTACTAGCGGGGGGTACCAATGAGCAGTTCTTC.

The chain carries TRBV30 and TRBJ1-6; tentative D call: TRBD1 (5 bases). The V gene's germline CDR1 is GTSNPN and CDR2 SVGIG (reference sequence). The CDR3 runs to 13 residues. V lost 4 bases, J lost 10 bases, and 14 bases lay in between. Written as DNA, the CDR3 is TGTGCCTGGACTCGAAGGGGCTGGTCACCCCTCCACTTT. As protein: CAWTRRGWSPLHF.

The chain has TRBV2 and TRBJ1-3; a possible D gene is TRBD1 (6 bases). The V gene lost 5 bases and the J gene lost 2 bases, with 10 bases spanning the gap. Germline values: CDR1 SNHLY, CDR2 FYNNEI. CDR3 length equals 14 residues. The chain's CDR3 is CASSLQGTGNTIYF. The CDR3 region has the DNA TGTGCCAGCAGTTTGCAGGGGACTGGAAACACCATATATTTT.

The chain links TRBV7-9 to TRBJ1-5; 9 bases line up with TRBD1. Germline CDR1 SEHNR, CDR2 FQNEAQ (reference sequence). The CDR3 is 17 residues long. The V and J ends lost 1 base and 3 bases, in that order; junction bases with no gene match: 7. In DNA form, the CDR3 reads TGTGCCAGCAGCTTAGAGAGGGGACAGGGAATCAATCAGCCCCAGCATTTT. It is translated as CASSLERGQGINQPQHF.

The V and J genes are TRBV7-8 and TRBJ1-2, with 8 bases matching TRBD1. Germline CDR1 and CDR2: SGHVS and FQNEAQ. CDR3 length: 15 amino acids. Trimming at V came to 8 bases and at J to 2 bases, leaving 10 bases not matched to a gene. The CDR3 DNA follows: TGTGCCAGCGCTAATCAGGGGGCAGCCAACTATGGCTACACCTTC. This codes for CASANQGAANYGYTF. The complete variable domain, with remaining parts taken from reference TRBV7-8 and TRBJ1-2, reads GAGVSQSPRYKVAKRGQDVALRCDPISGHVSLFWYQQALGQGPEFLTYFQNEAQLDKSGLPSDRFFAERPEGSVSTLKIQRTQQEDSAVYLCASANQGAANYGYTFGSGTRLTVV.

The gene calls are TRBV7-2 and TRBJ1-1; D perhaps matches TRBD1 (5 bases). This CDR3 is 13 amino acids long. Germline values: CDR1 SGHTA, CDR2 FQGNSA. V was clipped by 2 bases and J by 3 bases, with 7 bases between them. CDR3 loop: CASSLSRDTEAFF. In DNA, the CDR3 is TGTGCCAGCAGCTTAAGCAGGGACACTGAAGCTTTCTTT.